Following are 26 T cell receptor beta chains from one sample sequenced in a study of T cells in localized non-small cell lung cancer. The protocol was immunoSEQ multiplex PCR, while the TCRdb copy is restricted to in-frame clones and leaves out a portion. The data contain 2,000 to 2,500 clones, 22% of them seen just once; the ten biggest clones take up 8% to 13%. The sequencing used normal lung tissue next to the tumor, collected before any cancer treatment. Receptors were obtained from a male donor at least 60 years old with stage I squamous cell lung carcinoma.

This sequence joins TRBV18 and TRBJ2-5, with D unresolved. Germline V gene sequence: CDR1 KGHSH, CDR2 LQKENI. Between the trimmed V and J ends, which lost 2 bases and 10 bases, there was a span of 11 bases. The CDR3 totals 12 residues. CDR3 nucleotides: TGTGCCAGCTCACCAATAGGGTCGGACCAGTACTTC. Translation: CASSPIGSDQYF. Together with reference TRBV18 and TRBJ2-5, the CDR3 gives the full variable domain: NAGVMQNPRHLVRRRGQEARLRCSPMKGHSHVYWYRQLPEEGLKFMVYLQKENIIDESGMPKERFSAEFPKEGPSILRIQQVVRGDSAAYFCASSPIGSDQYFGPGTRLLVL.

This clone appeared a few times. This chain links TRBV11-3 with TRBJ2-3; D is undetermined. CDR3 length equals 17 residues. With 5 bases removed from V and 0 bases from J, the gap between germline ends came to 18 bases. Germline V gene sequence: CDR1 SGHNT, CDR2 YENEEA. The CDR3 DNA is TGTGCCAGCAGCCGACCTATTGGCGGTCCTAGCACAGATACGCAGTATTTT. Its protein is CASSRPIGGPSTDTQYF.

In this sample, this clone is medium-sized. The rearrangement uses TRBV11-3 and TRBJ2-3; 12 bases match TRBD2. The CDR3 contains 15 residues. CDR1 is SGHNT, CDR2 YENEEA, per germline. V was pared by 5 bases and J by 8 bases, with 8 bases of the junction left unmatched. CDR3 amino acids: CASSHPTSGSLTQYF. The DNA of the CDR3 is TGTGCCAGCAGCCACCCGACTAGCGGGAGCCTTACGCAGTATTTT.

This chain links TRBV7-2 with TRBJ1-1; TRBD1 might be the D (6 bases). Germline CDR1 SGHTA, CDR2 FQGNSA. The CDR3 is made up of 13 amino acids. Trimming left V 5 bases short and J 11 bases short, with 18 bases between. This CDR3 is CASSPRQAEDAFF. In DNA form, the CDR3 reads TGTGCCAGCAGCCCCCGACAGGCAGAGGATGCTTTCTTT.

This clone was observed a handful of times. The rearrangement uses TRBV12-5 and TRBJ2-3; 11 nucleotides align to TRBD1. Germline CDR1 reads LGHNT; CDR2 reads FRNRAP. This CDR3 region has 14 residues. In DNA form, the CDR3 reads TGTGCCAGCGGGACAGGGGGATTGACAGATACGCAGTATTTT. As protein: CASGTGGLTDTQYF.

By share, this clone ranks as medium-sized. The chain joins TRBV11-3 to TRBJ2-5; 13 bases align to TRBD2. The CDR3 spans 16 residues. Germline V gene lookup returns CDR1 SGHNT and CDR2 YENEEA. The J segment lost 5 bases and the V segment lost 1 base, leaving 4 bases of the junction unmatched. Written as DNA, the CDR3 is TGTGCCAGCAGCTTAGTTGGGACTAGCGGGACGGAGACCCAGTACTTC. Protein product: CASSLVGTSGTETQYF.

This clone appeared a few times. The J gene is TRBJ1-5, the V gene TRBV5-1, with TRBD1 as a possible D gene (6 bases). The CDR3 spans 14 residues. Germline CDR1 reads SGHRS; CDR2 reads YFSETQ. V lost 0 bases, J lost 4 bases, and 8 bases lay in between. The CDR3 loop reads CASSLGGGNQPQHF. The CDR3 DNA reads as TGCGCCAGCAGCTTGGGAGGGGGGAATCAGCCCCAGCATTTT.

CDR3 coding DNA: TGTGCCTGGAGGGGGTTTTACACCGGGGAGCTGTTTTTT. Translated, it gives CAWRGFYTGELFF. This chain uses TRBV30 with TRBJ2-2; D is uncertain. V was pared by 3 bases and J by 3 bases, with 8 bases between. The CDR3 runs 13 residues. Germline-derived CDR1 and CDR2 are GTSNPN and SVGIG (reference sequence).

This rearrangement joins TRBV28 to TRBJ2-3, with D possibly matching TRBD1 (6 bases). This CDR3 spans 17 amino acids. V was pared by 3 bases and J by 4 bases, with 20 bases between. CDR1 is MDHEN and CDR2 is SYDVKM in the germline V gene. CDR3 loop: CASSLGALEALPDTQYF. Written as DNA, the CDR3 is TGTGCCAGCAGTTTGGGGGCTCTGGAGGCCCTCCCAGATACGCAGTATTTT.

In nucleotides, the CDR3 is TGTGCCAGCAGTACGAAACCGGGTAACTCTGGAAACACCATATATTTT. Translated, it gives CASSTKPGNSGNTIYF. This chain links TRBV6-8 with TRBJ1-3; D unresolved. V lost 5 bases, J lost 0 bases, and 14 bases lay in between. This CDR3 contains 16 residues. Germline V lookup: CDR1 MNHGY, CDR2 SAAAGT.

This chain joins TRBV29-1 and TRBJ2-5, with a possible D match to TRBD2 (6 bases). This CDR3 is 16 amino acids long. V dropped 5 bases and J dropped 4 bases, with 23 bases sitting between them. Germline CDR1 reads SQVTM; CDR2 reads ANQGSEA. The CDR3 spells CSVRRGREGVGETQYF. The CDR3 DNA is TGCAGCGTTCGGAGGGGTCGAGAGGGAGTTGGAGAGACCCAGTACTTC.

The CDR3 protein is CASGTSGPYEQYF. CDR3 DNA: TGTGCCAGCGGGACTAGCGGACCCTACGAGCAGTACTTC. The V and J genes are TRBV19 and TRBJ2-7; 11 bases are a match to TRBD2. The V segment lost 9 bases and the J segment 2 bases; nucleotides outside the gene matches: 3. The CDR3 is made up of 13 amino acids. Germline V gives CDR1 LNHDA, CDR2 SQIVND (reference sequence).

The rearrangement links TRBV30 to TRBJ2-2; D unresolved. This CDR3 is built from 16 residues. Trimming took off 1 base at V and 1 base at J, with 13 bases between the two ends. The germline V gene has CDR1 GTSNPN and CDR2 SVGIG (reference sequence). The DNA of the CDR3 is TGTGCCTGGAGTGGAAGTCTGACTCTGAACACCGGGGAGCTGTTTTTT. Translation: CAWSGSLTLNTGELFF.

This clone is large. V and J are TRBV25-1 and TRBJ1-2; weak D call: TRBD1 (5 bases). V lost 3 bases and J lost 4, with 18 bases in between. Germline-derived CDR1 and CDR2 are MGHDK and SYGVNS. This CDR3 has 16 amino acids. CDR3: CASSDRGSGTVYGYTF. The CDR3 DNA sequence: TGTGCCAGCAGTGACCGCGGTTCCGGGACGGTCTATGGCTACACCTTC.

This clone was seen more than once but under ten times. The read ends 1 residue shy of where the CDR3 ends; the end is completed using the germline J gene. The V call is TRBV10-3, the J call TRBJ1-1, with D unresolved. V was cut by 2 bases and J by 6 bases, with 7 bases left in between. CDR3 size: 12 residues. Germline V gene sequence: CDR1 ENHRY, CDR2 SYGVKD. The CDR3 reads CAISEGRAEAFF. The CDR3 DNA, read in part, is TGTGCCATCAGTGAGGGGAGAGCTGAAGCTTTC.

This clone was seen a handful of times. The gene calls are TRBV6-8 and TRBJ1-2, with 7 bases matching TRBD1. This CDR3 is built from 13 residues. Per germline, CDR1 MNHGY and CDR2 SAAAGT. CDR3 DNA sequence: TGTGCTACCTCAGGGGGTAGTAACTATGGCTACACCTTC. Amino acid sequence: CATSGGSNYGYTF.

This clone was counted between two and nine times. The rearrangement links TRBV7-5 to TRBJ2-2; the D call of TRBD1 is as the table states it, not checked on the DNA. TRBV7-5 is shown as a pseudogene. This CDR3 comprises 16 residues. The CDR3 DNA follows: TGTGCCAGCCTTCCCGGGACAGGGAGGGACACCGGGGAGCTGTTTTTT. Translated, it gives CASLPGTGRDTGELFF.

This clone occurred once. V and J are TRBV30 and TRBJ2-2, with D tentatively TRBD2 (5 bases). Per germline, CDR1 GTSNPN and CDR2 SVGIG (reference sequence). The CDR3 is made up of 13 amino acids. V gave up 4 bases and J gave up 5 bases, with 11 bases separating them. The CDR3 DNA follows: TGTGCCTGGACCGGGGTGCGGACCGGGGAGCTGTTTTTT. This gives the protein CAWTGVRTGELFF.

This clone was seen more than once but under ten times. The V call is TRBV11-3, the J call TRBJ2-1, with 10 bases that match TRBD1. The CDR3 extends over 14 amino acids. J lost 9 bases, V lost 6 bases, and 8 bases had no gene match. Germline values: CDR1 SGHNT, CDR2 YENEEA. The CDR3 reads CASRQLTGGSEQFF. In nucleotides, the CDR3 is TGTGCCAGCAGACAACTGACAGGGGGCAGTGAGCAGTTCTTC.

The J gene is TRBJ2-3, the V gene TRBV11-3, with no clear D. The CDR3 is made up of 14 amino acids. Germline CDR1 SGHNT, CDR2 YENEEA. The V gene lost 3 bases and the J gene lost 3 bases, with 10 bases spanning the gap. The CDR3 DNA follows: TGTGCCAGCAGCTTGCGCACTACTACAGATACGCAGTATTTT. It translates to CASSLRTTTDTQYF.

The V gene is TRBV28, the J gene TRBJ2-1, with a weak D call TRBD2 (5 bases). Trimming took 5 bases from V and 2 from J, leaving 10 bases between them. Looked up from germline, CDR1 is MDHEN and CDR2 is SYDVKM. This CDR3 is built from 14 residues. The CDR3 spells CASSLSGTYNEQFF. CDR3 bases: TGTGCCAGCAGTCTCTCCGGGACCTACAATGAGCAGTTCTTC.

The chain has TRBV5-1 and TRBJ2-6; D is perhaps TRBD2 (5 bases). Germline lookup yields CDR1 SGHRS and CDR2 YFSETQ. The CDR3 has 15 amino acids. Trimming cost V 4 bases and J 2 bases, with 10 bases left between them. In DNA form, the CDR3 reads TGCGCCAGCAGCCCGAACGGGGCTGGGGCCAACGTCCTGACTTTC. Translating gives CASSPNGAGANVLTF. Using reference TRBV5-1 and TRBJ2-6 for the parts outside the CDR3, the full variable domain is KAGVTQTPRYLIKTRGQQVTLSCSPISGHRSVSWYQQTPGQGLQFLFEYFSETQRNKGNFPGRFSGRQFSNSRSEMNVSTLELGDSALYLCASSPNGAGANVLTFGAGSRLTVL.

This clone is termed medium-sized (0.01 to 0.1%). This chain uses TRBV27 with TRBJ2-1; TRBD2 might be the D (5 bases). Germline V lookup: CDR1 MNHEY, CDR2 SMNVEV (reference sequence). Trimming cost V 5 bases and J 0 bases, with 14 bases left between them. The CDR3 loop spans 16 amino acids. The CDR3: CASSPAMGSSYNEQFF. The CDR3 region has the DNA TGTGCCAGCAGTCCAGCCATGGGGAGCTCCTACAATGAGCAGTTCTTC.

The gene calls are TRBV19 and TRBJ2-7, with D maybe TRBD2 (5 bases). The CDR3 contains 14 residues. CDR1 and CDR2 from the germline V gene are LNHDA and SQIVND (reference sequence). V dropped 3 bases and J dropped 3 bases, with 12 bases sitting between them. The CDR3 protein is CASSIGLGSYEQYF. Written as DNA, the CDR3 is TGTGCCAGTAGTATCGGACTGGGGAGCTACGAGCAGTACTTC.

This rearrangement joins TRBV19 to TRBJ1-4; tentatively, D is TRBD1 (5 bases). Per the germline V gene, CDR1 is LNHDA and CDR2 is SQIVND (reference sequence). Between the trimmed V and J ends, which lost 7 bases and 1 base, there was a span of 13 bases. CDR3 size: 15 residues. CDR3 coding DNA: TGTGCCAGTAATCTTCCCGGGGGAACTAATGAAAAACTGTTTTTT. Encoded protein: CASNLPGGTNEKLFF.

This clone was recorded a few times. V and J are TRBV18 and TRBJ2-7; 10 bases map to TRBD1. CDR1 is KGHSH and CDR2 is LQKENI in the germline V gene. With 4 bases clipped from V and 1 base from J, the junction kept 10 bases outside the gene matches. CDR3 size: 17 residues. CDR3 coding DNA: TGTGCCAGCTCACGAGGGACAGGGGCTACTTCATCCTACGAGCAGTACTTC. Amino acid sequence: CASSRGTGATSSYEQYF.